This T cell receptor beta chain was retrieved from a study of cytomegalovirus exposure and HLA in healthy donors. Notes on the study in general: V- and J-gene trimming of TCR beta was linked (in a later analysis) to a missense DCLRE1C variant. Earlier analysis looked at TCR beta V segments, and most were productive about 90% or about 30% of the time.

From germline, CDR1 is SGHNT and CDR2 YENEEA. With 2 bases removed from V and 0 bases from J, the gap between germline ends came to 10 bases. This CDR3 region has 16 residues. The study ran its PCR with 60 Vbeta and 13 Jbeta primers. The data were produced by immunoSEQ multiplex PCR, yet TCRdb's version contains in-frame clones alone and is incomplete. The table has approximately 96,000 clones, less than 85% seen once. Turning to this clone: What it binds is unknown.

The rearrangement joins TRBV11-3 to TRBJ2-2; the D gene is possibly TRBD1 (6 bases). Sample: PBMCs. The sequence was collected from a male donor in good health and CMV-seronegative. Here the CDR3 reads CASSLQGPPNTGELFF. In DNA form, the CDR3 reads TGTGCCAGCAGCTTACAGGGGCCCCCGAACACCGGGGAGCTGTTTTTT.